The table lists the clone carrying this TCR beta chain with many counts. Peripheral blood was collected from the related graft donor on the marrow donation day. The repertoire was sequenced with immunoSEQ multiplex PCR; TCRdb's copy has only in-frame clones and lacks some. The profile covers some 40,000 clones, none occurring a single time. This entry comes from a study of T cells after posttransplantation cyclophosphamide. V was cut by 10 bases and J by 4 bases, with 8 bases left in between. This CDR3 has 11 residues. Germline V lookup: CDR1 SGHTA, CDR2 FQGNSA. This clonotype was sampled from a woman in her fifties or sixties in good health and a related stem cell transplant donor. V gene TRBV7-2 combines with J gene TRBJ2-1; D might be TRBD1 (5 bases). Sequences were obtained from PBMCs. CDR3 loop: CATTGYNEQFF. For the CDR3, the DNA is TGTGCCACCACAGGTTACAATGAGCAGTTCTTC.